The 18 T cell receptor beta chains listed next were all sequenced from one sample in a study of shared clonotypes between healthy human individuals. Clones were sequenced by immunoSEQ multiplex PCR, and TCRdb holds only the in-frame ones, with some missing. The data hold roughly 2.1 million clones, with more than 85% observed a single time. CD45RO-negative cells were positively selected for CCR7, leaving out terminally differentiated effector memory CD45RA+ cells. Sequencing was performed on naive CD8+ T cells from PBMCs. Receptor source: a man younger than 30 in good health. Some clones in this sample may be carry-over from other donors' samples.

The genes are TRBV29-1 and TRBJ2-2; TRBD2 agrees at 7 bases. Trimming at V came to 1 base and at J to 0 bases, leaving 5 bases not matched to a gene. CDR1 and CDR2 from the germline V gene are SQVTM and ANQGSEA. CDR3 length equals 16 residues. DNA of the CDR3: TGCAGCGTTGAAGCCCCGGGAGGTGCGAACACCGGGGAGCTGTTTTTT. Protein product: CSVEAPGGANTGELFF.

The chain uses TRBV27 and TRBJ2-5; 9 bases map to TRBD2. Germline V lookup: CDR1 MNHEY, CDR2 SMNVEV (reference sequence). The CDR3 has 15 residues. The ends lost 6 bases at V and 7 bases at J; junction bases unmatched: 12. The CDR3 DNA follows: TGTGCCAGCAGCGGATATAGCGGGAGTATGGGGACCCAGTACTTC. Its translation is CASSGYSGSMGTQYF.

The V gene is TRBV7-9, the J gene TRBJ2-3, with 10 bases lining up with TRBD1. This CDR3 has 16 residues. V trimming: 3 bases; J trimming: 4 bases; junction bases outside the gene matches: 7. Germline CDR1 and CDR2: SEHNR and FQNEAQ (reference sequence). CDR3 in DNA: TGTGCCAGCAGCTTTACCGGGACAGGGGAGGCAGATACGCAGTATTTT. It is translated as CASSFTGTGEADTQYF.

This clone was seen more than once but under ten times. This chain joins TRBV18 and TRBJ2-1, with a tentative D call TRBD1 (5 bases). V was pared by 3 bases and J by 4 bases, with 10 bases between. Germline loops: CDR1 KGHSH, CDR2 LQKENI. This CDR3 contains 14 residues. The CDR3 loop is CASSPGAEYNEQFF. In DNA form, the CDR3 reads TGTGCCAGCTCACCTGGGGCGGAATACAATGAGCAGTTCTTC.

CDR3 nucleotide sequence: TGTGCCAGCAGCGTAGGTGCTAGCGGGAACTCCTACGAGCAGTACTTC. Its translation is CASSVGASGNSYEQYF. This rearrangement joins TRBV9 to TRBJ2-7; 9 bases map to TRBD2. The CDR3 is 16 residues long. Germline V gene lookup returns CDR1 SGDLS and CDR2 YYNGEE. V shed 0 bases, J shed 0 bases, and the junction held 4 bases outside the gene matches.

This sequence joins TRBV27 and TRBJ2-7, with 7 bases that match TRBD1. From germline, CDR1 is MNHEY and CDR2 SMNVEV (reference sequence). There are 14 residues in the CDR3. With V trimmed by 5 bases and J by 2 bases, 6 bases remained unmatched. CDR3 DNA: TGTGCCAGCAGTCTGAACGGACAGGCCTACGAGCAGTACTTC. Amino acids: CASSLNGQAYEQYF.

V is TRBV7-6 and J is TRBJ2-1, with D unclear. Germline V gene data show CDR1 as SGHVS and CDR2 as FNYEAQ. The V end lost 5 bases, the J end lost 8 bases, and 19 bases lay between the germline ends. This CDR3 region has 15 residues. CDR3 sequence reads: CASSPFPDVSDEQFF. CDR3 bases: TGTGCCAGCAGCCCCTTCCCTGACGTCAGCGATGAGCAGTTCTTC.

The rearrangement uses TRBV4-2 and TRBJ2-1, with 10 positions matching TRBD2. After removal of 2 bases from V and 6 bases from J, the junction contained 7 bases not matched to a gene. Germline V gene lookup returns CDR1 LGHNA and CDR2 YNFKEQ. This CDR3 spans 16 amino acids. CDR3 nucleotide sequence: TGTGCCAGCAGCCAACCAACACTAGCGGGGCGCAATGAGCAGTTCTTC. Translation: CASSQPTLAGRNEQFF.

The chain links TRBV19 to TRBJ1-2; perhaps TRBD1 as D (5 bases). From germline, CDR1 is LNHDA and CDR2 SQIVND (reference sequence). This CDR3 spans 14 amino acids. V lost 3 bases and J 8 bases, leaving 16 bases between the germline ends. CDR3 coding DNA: TGTGCCAGTAGTATGGTAGGGGCGGGAGGCGGCTACACCTTC. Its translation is CASSMVGAGGGYTF. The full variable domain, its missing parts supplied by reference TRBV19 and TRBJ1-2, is DGGITQSPKYLFRKEGQNVTLSCEQNLNHDAMYWYRQDPGQGLRLIYYSQIVNDFQKGDIAEGYSVSREKKESFPLTVTSAQKNPTAFYLCASSMVGAGGGYTFGSGTRLTVV.

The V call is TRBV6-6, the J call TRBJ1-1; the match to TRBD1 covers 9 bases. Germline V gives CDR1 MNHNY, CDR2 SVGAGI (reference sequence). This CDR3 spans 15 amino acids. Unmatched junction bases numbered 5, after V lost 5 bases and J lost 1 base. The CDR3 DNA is TGTGCCAGCAGTAGAGACAGGGGGAGGAACACTGAAGCTTTCTTT. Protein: CASSRDRGRNTEAFF.

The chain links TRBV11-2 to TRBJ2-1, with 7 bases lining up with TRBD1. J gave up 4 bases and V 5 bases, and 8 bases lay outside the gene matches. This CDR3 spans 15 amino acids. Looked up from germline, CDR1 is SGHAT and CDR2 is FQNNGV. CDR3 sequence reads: CASSTRDRLYNEQFF. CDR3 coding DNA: TGTGCCAGCAGCACTCGGGACAGATTATACAATGAGCAGTTCTTC. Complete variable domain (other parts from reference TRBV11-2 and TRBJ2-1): EAGVAQSPRYKIIEKRQSVAFWCNPISGHATLYWYQQILGQGPKLLIQFQNNGVVDDSQLPKDRFSAERLKGVDSTLKIQPAKLEDSAVYLCASSTRDRLYNEQFFGPGTRLTVL.

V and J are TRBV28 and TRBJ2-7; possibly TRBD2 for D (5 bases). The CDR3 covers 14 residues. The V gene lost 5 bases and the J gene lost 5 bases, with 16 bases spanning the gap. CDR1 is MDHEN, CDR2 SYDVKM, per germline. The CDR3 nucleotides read TGTGCCAGCAGTCCCTCGGGGTTCCCTGACGAGCAGTACTTC. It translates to CASSPSGFPDEQYF. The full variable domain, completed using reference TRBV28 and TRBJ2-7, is DVKVTQSSRYLVKRTGEKVFLECVQDMDHENMFWYRQDPGLGLRLIYFSYDVKMKEKGDIPEGYSVSREKKERFSLILESASTNQTSMYLCASSPSGFPDEQYFGPGTRLTVT.

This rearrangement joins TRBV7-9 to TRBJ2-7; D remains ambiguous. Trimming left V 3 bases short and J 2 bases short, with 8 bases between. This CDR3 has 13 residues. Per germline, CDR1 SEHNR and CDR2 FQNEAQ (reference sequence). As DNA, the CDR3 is TGTGCCAGCAGCTTTTTGAACACCTACGAGCAGTACTTC. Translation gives CASSFLNTYEQYF.

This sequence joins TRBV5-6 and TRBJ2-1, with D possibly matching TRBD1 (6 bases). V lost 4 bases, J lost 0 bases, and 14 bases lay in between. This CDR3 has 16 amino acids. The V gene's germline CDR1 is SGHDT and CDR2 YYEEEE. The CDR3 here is CASSQGQPHSYNEQFF. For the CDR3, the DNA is TGTGCCAGCAGCCAAGGACAGCCCCACTCCTACAATGAGCAGTTCTTC.

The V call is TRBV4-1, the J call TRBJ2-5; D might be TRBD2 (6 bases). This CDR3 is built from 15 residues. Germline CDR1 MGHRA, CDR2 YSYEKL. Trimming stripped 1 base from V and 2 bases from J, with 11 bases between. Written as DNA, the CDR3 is TGCGCCAGCAGCCAAGGGTTAGCGGCACAAGAGACCCAGTACTTC. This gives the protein CASSQGLAAQETQYF.

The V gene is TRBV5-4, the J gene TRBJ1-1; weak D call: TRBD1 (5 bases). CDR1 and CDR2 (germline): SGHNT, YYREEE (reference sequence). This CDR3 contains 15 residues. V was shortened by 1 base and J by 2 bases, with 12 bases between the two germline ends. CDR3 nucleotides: TGTGCCAGCAGCTTGTGGCAACAGGCAAACACTGAAGCTTTCTTT. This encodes CASSLWQQANTEAFF.

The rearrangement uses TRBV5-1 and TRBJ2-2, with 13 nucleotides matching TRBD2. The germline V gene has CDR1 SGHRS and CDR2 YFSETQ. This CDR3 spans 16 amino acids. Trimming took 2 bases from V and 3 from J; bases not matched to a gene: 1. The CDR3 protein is CASSFTSGRDTGELFF. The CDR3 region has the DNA TGCGCCAGCAGCTTCACTAGCGGGAGGGACACCGGGGAGCTGTTTTTT.

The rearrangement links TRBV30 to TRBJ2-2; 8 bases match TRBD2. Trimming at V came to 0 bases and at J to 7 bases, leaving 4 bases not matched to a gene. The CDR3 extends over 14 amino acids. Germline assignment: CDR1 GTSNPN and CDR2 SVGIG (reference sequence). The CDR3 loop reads CAWSVRGGVGELFF. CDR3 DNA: TGTGCCTGGAGTGTACGGGGGGGCGTCGGGGAGCTGTTTTTT.